What follows is one T cell receptor beta chain and its context. The entry originates in a study of cytomegalovirus exposure and HLA in healthy donors. The study ran its PCR with 60 Vbeta and 13 Jbeta primers. Repertoires were generated with immunoSEQ multiplex PCR, while TCRdb's copy carries only in-frame clones and drops some. The sample shows 90,000 to 130,000 clones, roughly 68% of them seen only once. V was trimmed by 0 bases and J by 6 bases, leaving 7 bases between them. Germline CDR1 and CDR2: SGHRS and YFSETQ. The length of the CDR3 is 12 residues. The specimen sequenced was PBMCs. The receptor comes from a woman in her thirties in good health and CMV-seronegative. The chain employs TRBV5-1 and TRBJ2-7; D might be TRBD2 (6 bases). CDR3 protein: CASSLAGSEQYF. CDR3 nucleotide sequence: TGCGCCAGCAGCTTGGCCGGGAGCGAGCAGTACTTC.